This is a list of T cell receptor beta chains from one sample in a study of cytomegalovirus exposure and HLA in healthy donors. Here immunoSEQ multiplex PCR was the method, and the copy in TCRdb shows in-frame clones only, minus some. The table gives 93,000 or so clones; the top ten clones make up roughly 3.5% of it. Sequences were obtained from PBMCs. Receptor source: a man aged 40-49 years in good health and CMV-seronegative. CDR3s include the opening cysteine and the closing phenylalanine or tryptophan.

j_call v_call cdr3_aa
TRBJ2-5 TRBV28 CASSSKTGVETQYF
TRBJ2-2 TRBV2 CASSDRAAGELFF
TRBJ1-2 TRBV6-6 CASRTIDYGYTF
TRBJ2-2 TRBV4-1 CATTRGGAVTGELFF
TRBJ2-4 TRBV9 CASSVTVGTSKNIQYF
TRBJ2-4 TRBV7-2 CASSLDHSPNIQYF
TRBJ1-2 TRBV19 CASTLASGGAGLGYTF
TRBJ2-5 TRBV2 CAIPRGGYQETQYF
TRBJ1-2 TRBV27 CASSPGYGYTF
TRBJ2-7 TRBV6-5 CASRLTRRSYEQYF
TRBJ1-3 TRBV6-1 CASSEAGGGKAGNTIYF
TRBJ2-3 TRBV6-4 CASSPRQAASTDTQYF
TRBJ1-1 TRBV20-1 CSAGQGFEAFF
TRBJ1-4 TRBV10-3 CACRTENEKLFF
TRBJ2-3 TRBV30 CAWSPIGGGTQYF
TRBJ2-3 TRBV29-1 CSARPGLAGRDTQYF
TRBJ2-5 TRBV5-1 CASSQGLAGGRETQYF
TRBJ1-5 TRBV11-2 CASSLGQNSNQPQHF
TRBJ2-7 TRBV28 CASSFRVSSYEQYF
TRBJ2-1 TRBV19 CASMKRASGSQASYNEQFF
TRBJ2-1 TRBV9 CASSVEAGEQFF
TRBJ2-1 TRBV6-5 CASSYLGDMNEQFF
. TRBV6-1 CASSRGQQATYEQYF
TRBJ1-2 TRBV2 CASRLPDRGLGYTF
TRBJ2-1 TRBV27 CASSSGQGAASGAYNEQFF
TRBJ1-1 TRBV4-3 CASSRSRGNTEAFF
TRBJ2-3 TRBV4-2 CASSQVTGLPGTDTQYF
TRBJ1-1 TRBV4-3 CASSPPQNTEAFF
TRBJ2-2 TRBV11-3 CASSPGASGGPHTGELFF
TRBJ1-5 TRBV2 CASSGTGENQPQHF
TRBJ2-1 TRBV7-2 CASSRDRGYNEQFF
TRBJ2-1 TRBV7-2 CASSLEGLAGHEQFF
TRBJ2-7 TRBV18 CASSPGTSALYEQYF
TRBJ2-7 TRBV29-1 CSVEGGTANYEQYF
TRBJ2-7 TRBV5-6 CASSPGIHEQYF
TRBJ1-2 TRBV6-5 CASSYNAGNYGYTF
TRBJ2-7 TRBV2 CASSGGGRSYEQYF
TRBJ1-6 TRBV12-2 CASPRRAPLHF
TRBJ2-7 TRBV19 CASSVGSGTSGRGEQYF
TRBJ2-5 TRBV9 CASSVVHMGTIRGRPGAQYF
TRBJ2-7 TRBV27 CASSLSATGLLGGRYF
TRBJ2-7 TRBV28 CASSQNYEQYF
TRBJ1-5 TRBV18 CASSPETGAGGQPQHF
TRBJ2-7 TRBV27 CASISGYEQYF
TRBJ1-5 TRBV19 CASSSPTVPYQPQHF
TRBJ2-2 TRBV19 CASSIQGASTGELFF
TRBJ1-2 TRBV2 CASKGLNYGYTF
TRBJ2-5 TRBV7-8 CASSLEEGSETQYF
TRBJ2-4 TRBV14 CASSLNENIQYF
TRBJ1-1 TRBV18 CASSPVGGNTEAFF
TRBJ1-3 TRBV2 CASSVQPSGNTIYF
TRBJ2-7 TRBV5-1 CASSLQGGPYEQYF
TRBJ2-3 TRBV7-9 CASSPGTLSTDTQYF
TRBJ2-7 TRBV19 CASSIGGGSYEQYF
TRBJ2-7 TRBV27 CASRTSGQYEQYF
TRBJ1-6 TRBV6-5 CASSYTTGEYSPLHF
TRBJ2-7 TRBV7-6 CASSTGGHEQYF
TRBJ2-2 TRBV7-8 CASSLGGADLTGELFF
TRBJ1-2 TRBV9 CASSGGVGGYTF